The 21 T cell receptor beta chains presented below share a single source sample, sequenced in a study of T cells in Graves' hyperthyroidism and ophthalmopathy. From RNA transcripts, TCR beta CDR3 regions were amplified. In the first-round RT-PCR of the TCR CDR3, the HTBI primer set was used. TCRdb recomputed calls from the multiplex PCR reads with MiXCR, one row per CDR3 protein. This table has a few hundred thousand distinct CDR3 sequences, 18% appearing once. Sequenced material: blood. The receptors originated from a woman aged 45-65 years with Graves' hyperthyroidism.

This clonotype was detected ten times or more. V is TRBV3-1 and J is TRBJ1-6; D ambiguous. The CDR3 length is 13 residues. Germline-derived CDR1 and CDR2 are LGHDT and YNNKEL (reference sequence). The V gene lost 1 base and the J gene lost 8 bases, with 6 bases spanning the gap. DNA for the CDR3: TGTGCCAGCAGCCAAGCTTATGATTCACCCCTCCACTTT. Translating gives CASSQAYDSPLHF.

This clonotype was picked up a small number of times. CDR3 loop: CASSPTIYSGANVLTF. As DNA, the CDR3 is TGTGCCAGCAGCCCGACAATCTACTCTGGGGCCAACGTCCTGACTTTC. The V call is TRBV2, the J call TRBJ2-6; no reliable D call. The CDR3 runs to 16 residues. Germline values: CDR1 SNHLY, CDR2 FYNNEI. V lost 6 bases and J 0 bases, leaving 12 bases between the germline ends. The full variable domain, with the rest looked up from reference TRBV2 and TRBJ2-6, is EPEVTQTPSHQVTQMGQEVILRCVPISNHLYFYWYRQILGQKVEFLVSFYNNEISEKSEIFDDQFSVERPDGSNFTLKIRSTKLEDSAMYFCASSPTIYSGANVLTFGAGSRLTVL.

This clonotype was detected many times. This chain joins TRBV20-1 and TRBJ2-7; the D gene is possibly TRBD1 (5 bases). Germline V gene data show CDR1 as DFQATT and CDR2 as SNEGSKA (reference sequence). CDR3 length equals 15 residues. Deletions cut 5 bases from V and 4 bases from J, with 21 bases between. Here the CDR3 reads CSADTPRQGSYEQYF. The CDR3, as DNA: TGCAGTGCTGATACTCCACGCCAGGGTTCGTACGAGCAGTACTTC.

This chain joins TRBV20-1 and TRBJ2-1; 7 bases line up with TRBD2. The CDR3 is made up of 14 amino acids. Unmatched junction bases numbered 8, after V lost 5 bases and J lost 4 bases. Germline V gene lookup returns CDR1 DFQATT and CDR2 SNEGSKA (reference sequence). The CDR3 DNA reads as TGCAGTGCTCGGGGAGCGGGATCATACAATGAGCAGTTCTTC. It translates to CSARGAGSYNEQFF.

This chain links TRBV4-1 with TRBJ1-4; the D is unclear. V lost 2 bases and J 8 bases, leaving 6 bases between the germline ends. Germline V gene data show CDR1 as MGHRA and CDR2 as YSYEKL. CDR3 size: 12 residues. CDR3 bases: TGCGCCAGCAGCCAACGTCAGGAAAAACTGTTTTTT. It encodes CASSQRQEKLFF.

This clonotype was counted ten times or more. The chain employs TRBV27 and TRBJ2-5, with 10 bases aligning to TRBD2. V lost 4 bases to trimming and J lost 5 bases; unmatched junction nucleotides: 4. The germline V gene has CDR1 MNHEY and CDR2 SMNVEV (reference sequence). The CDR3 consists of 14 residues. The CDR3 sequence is CASSSTSGIETQYF. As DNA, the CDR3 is TGTGCCAGCAGTTCTACTAGCGGGATTGAGACCCAGTACTTC.

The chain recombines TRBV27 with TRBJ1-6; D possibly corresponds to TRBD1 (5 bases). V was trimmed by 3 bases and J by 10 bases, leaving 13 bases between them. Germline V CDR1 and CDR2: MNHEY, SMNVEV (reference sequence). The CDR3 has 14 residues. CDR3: CASSFSGVWSPLHF. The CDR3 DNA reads TGTGCCAGCAGTTTCTCGGGGGTTTGGTCACCCCTCCACTTT.

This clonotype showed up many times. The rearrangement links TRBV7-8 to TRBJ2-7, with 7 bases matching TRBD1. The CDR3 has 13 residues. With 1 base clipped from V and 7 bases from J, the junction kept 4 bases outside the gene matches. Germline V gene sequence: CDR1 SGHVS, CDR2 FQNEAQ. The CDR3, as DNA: TGTGCCAGCAGCTTAGGACAGGGTGGGGAGCAGTACGTC. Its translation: CASSLGQGGEQYV.

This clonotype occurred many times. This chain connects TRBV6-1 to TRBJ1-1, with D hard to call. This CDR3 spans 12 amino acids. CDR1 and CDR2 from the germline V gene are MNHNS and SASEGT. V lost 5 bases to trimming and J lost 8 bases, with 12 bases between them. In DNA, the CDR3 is TGTGCCAGCAGTCCCGGGGTCAGGGAAGCTTTCTTT. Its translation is CASSPGVREAFF.

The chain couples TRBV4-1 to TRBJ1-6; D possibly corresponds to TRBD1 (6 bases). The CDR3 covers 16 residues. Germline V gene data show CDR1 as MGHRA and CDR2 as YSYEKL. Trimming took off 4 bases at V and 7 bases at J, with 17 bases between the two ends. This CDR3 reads CASSPQSQGINSPLHF. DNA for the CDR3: TGCGCCAGCAGCCCGCAATCCCAGGGGATCAATTCACCCCTCCACTTT.

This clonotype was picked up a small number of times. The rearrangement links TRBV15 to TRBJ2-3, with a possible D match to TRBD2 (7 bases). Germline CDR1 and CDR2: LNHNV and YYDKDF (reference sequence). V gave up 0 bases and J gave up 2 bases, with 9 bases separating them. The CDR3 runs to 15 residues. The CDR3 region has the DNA TGTGCCACCAGCAGAGAAGGGGGGGTCACAGATACGCAGTATTTT. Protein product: CATSREGGVTDTQYF.

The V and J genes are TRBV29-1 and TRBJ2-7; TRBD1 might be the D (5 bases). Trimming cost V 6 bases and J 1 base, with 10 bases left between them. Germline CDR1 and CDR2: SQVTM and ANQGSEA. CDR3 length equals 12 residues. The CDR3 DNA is TGCAGCGTACAGGTCAATTCCTACGAGCAGTACGTC. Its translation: CSVQVNSYEQYV.

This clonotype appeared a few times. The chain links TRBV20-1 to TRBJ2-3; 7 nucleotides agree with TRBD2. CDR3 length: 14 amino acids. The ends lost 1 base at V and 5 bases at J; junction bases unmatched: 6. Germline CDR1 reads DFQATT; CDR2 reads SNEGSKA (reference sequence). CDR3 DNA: TGCAGTGCTAGAGGCGGCGGGAGCGAAGATACGCAGTATTTT. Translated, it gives CSARGGGSEDTQYF.

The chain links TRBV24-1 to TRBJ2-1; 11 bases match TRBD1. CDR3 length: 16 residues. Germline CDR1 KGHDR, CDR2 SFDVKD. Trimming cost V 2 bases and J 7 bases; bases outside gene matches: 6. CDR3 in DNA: TGTGCCACCAGTGATTCGGACAGGGGGCGCGTGAATGAGCAGTTCTTC. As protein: CATSDSDRGRVNEQFF.

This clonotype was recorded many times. CDR3 protein: CASSQWGSSLYEQYF. The DNA for the CDR3 is TGTGCCAGCAGCCAATGGGGCAGTAGCCTCTACGAGCAGTACTTC. The chain couples TRBV28 to TRBJ2-7; perhaps TRBD1 as D (5 bases). V lost 6 bases to trimming and J lost 3 bases, with 18 bases between them. CDR3 length: 15 amino acids. The germline CDR1 and CDR2 sequences are MDHEN and SYDVKM.

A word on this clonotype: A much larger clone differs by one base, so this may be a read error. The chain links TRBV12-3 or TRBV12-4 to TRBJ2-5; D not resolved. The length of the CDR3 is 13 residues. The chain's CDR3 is CASTIDFQQTRYF. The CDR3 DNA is TGTGCCAGCACCATTGATTTCCAGCAGACCCGGTACTTC.

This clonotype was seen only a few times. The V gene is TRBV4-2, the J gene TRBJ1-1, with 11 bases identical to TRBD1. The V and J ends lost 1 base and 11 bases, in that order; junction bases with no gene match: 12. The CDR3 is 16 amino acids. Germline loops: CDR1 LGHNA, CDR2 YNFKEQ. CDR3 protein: CASSQAGTGGLGWAFF. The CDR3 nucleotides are TGTGCCAGCAGCCAAGCCGGGACAGGGGGTTTGGGGTGGGCTTTCTTT.

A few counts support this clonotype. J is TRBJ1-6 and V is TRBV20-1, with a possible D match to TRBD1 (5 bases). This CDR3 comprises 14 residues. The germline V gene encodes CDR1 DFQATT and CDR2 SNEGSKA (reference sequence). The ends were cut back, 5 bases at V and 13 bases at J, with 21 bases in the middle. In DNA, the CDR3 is TGCAGTGCTCCCCCCGGGGCATCCAATCGTCCCCTCCACTTT. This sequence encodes CSAPPGASNRPLHF.

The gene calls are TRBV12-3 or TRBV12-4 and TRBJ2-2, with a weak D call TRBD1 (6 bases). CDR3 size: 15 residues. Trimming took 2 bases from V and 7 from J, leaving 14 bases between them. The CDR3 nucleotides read TGTGCCAGCAGTTTAAGTTGGCAGGGGAACGGGGAGCTGTTTTTT. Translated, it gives CASSLSWQGNGELFF.

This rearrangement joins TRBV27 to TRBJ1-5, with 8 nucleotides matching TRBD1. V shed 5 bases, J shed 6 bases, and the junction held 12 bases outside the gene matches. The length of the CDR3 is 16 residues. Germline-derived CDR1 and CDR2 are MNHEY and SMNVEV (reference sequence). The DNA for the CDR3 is TGTGCCAGCAGTCCAAGTTTCGGGACAGGACCTCAGCCCCAGCATTTT. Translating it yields CASSPSFGTGPQPQHF.

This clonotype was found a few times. In DNA form, the CDR3 reads TGTGCCAGCAGCCAGTACCGAGGCCTGCGCTACACCTTC. Encoded protein: CASSQYRGLRYTF. The chain is built from TRBV3-1 and TRBJ1-2, with unresolved D. The germline CDR1 and CDR2 sequences are LGHDT and YNNKEL (reference sequence). The CDR3 is made up of 13 amino acids. Deletions cut 3 bases from V and 9 bases from J, with 14 bases between.